This T cell receptor (beta chain) was identified in a study of cytomegalovirus exposure and HLA in healthy donors. Overall study results and limits: DRB1 had the most TCR associations and HLA-C the fewest, a later analysis found, with rates varying by HLA locus. A later analysis associated approximately 17,000 TCR beta sequences with HLA alleles at a 0.05 false discovery rate.

With 60 Vbeta and 13 Jbeta primers, the PCR was carried out. Assay: immunoSEQ multiplex PCR; the TCRdb copy retains only in-frame clones and omits some. The sample lists 78,000 or so clones; approximately 62% were seen once. Points on this clone: Its antigen is as yet unknown.

Sequenced input: PBMCs. The source is a male donor in good health and CMV-seropositive.

In nucleotides, the CDR3 is TGTGCCAGCAGACCCGGGACAGGGTATGAGCAGTTCTTC. This sequence encodes CASRPGTGYEQFF. V is TRBV5-6 and J is TRBJ2-1; TRBD1 aligns across 9 bases. The length of the CDR3 is 13 residues. V shed 5 bases, J shed 8 bases, and the junction held 5 bases outside the gene matches. Germline lookup yields CDR1 SGHDT and CDR2 YYEEEE.